What follows are 30 T cell receptor beta chains derived from one specimen sequenced in a study of T cell clonality in common variable immunodeficiency. TCRdb keeps only in-frame clones here, not all; method: immunoSEQ multiplex PCR. Altogether about 35,000 clones were found in the sample, and no singletons occur. The sequenced sample was peripheral blood mononuclear cells. Receptors were obtained from a person aged 18 to 75 in good health.

This clone has a count of ten or more. The read halts 3 residues ahead of the CDR3 end, with the missing end drawn from the germline J gene. The genes are TRBV7-9 and TRBJ1-1; D gene unclear. Germline V CDR1 and CDR2: SEHNR, FQNEAQ (reference sequence). CDR3 size: 15 residues. Trimming removed 3 bases at V and 0 bases at J, with 11 bases between. The part of the CDR3 DNA that was read is TGTGCCAGCAGCTTCTCAGTTTCAATGAACACTGAA. Translated, it gives CASSFSVSMNTE. The CDR3, in full, reads CASSFSVSMNTEAFF.

Details on this clone: The read stops 3 residues short of the end of the CDR3; the missing end is completed from the germline J gene. The chain couples TRBV6-4 to TRBJ1-6; unclear D gene. Germline V gives CDR1 MRHNA, CDR2 SNTAGT. The CDR3 has 13 residues. Between the trimmed V and J ends, which lost 5 bases and 8 bases, there was a span of 10 bases. This CDR3 is CASSFLRDSPLHF. Incomplete CDR3 DNA: TGTGCCAGCAGTTTCCTCCGGGATTCACCC.

In its sample, this clone was seen many times. The sequenced fragment ends 3 residues before the CDR3 boundary, so the rest is inferred from the germline J gene. The gene calls are TRBV7-8 and TRBJ1-5, with a tentative D call TRBD1 (5 bases). The CDR3 sequence is 13 residues long. V was shortened by 0 bases and J by 5 bases, with 5 bases between the two germline ends. CDR1 SGHVS and CDR2 FQNEAQ come from the germline V gene. The sequenced CDR3 bases are TGTGCCAGCAGCTTAGCCAGGGATCAGCCC. Translation: CASSLARDQP. From start to end, the CDR3 is CASSLARDQPQHF.

The table lists this clone with many counts. CDR3 residues: CASSAPPRETQYF. The part of the CDR3 DNA that was read is TGTGCCAGCAGCGCCCCCCCACGGGAGACC. The chain combines TRBV7-2 with TRBJ2-5; no reliable D call. Read coverage stops 3 residues before the CDR3 terminus; the germline J gene supplies the remainder. The CDR3 is 13 residues long. CDR1 and CDR2 from the germline V gene are SGHTA and FQGNSA. Trimming took 5 bases from V and 5 from J, leaving 12 bases between them.

This clone was detected ten times or more. The read comes to an end 3 residues before the CDR3 does, leaving the germline J gene to fill in the end. This chain uses TRBV20-1 with TRBJ2-1; 8 bases map to TRBD1. Germline loops: CDR1 DFQATT, CDR2 SNEGSKA (reference sequence). The CDR3 has 15 amino acids. J lost 8 bases, V lost 6 bases, and 15 bases had no gene match. CDR3 bases read: TGCAGTGCCCAGGAGGTTGGACAGGGCTGGGATGAG. As protein: CSAQEVGQGWDE. From start to end, the CDR3 is CSAQEVGQGWDEQFF.

This clone was observed at least ten times. The read falls 3 residues short of the CDR3 end, and the missing part is taken from the germline J gene. The rearrangement links TRBV12-5 to TRBJ1-2, with D maybe TRBD1 (5 bases). Per germline, CDR1 LGHNT and CDR2 FRNRAP. The CDR3 sequence is 13 residues long. CDR3 bases read: TGTGCTAGTGGTTTGGTCGACAGTAGTCCC. Translation: CASGLVDSSP. The entire CDR3 protein is CASGLVDSSPYTF.

As concerns this clone: Germline is not matched at one junction end, which may reflect a read error. The read ends 3 residues shy of where the CDR3 ends; the end is completed using the germline J gene. V is TRBV7-7 and J is TRBJ2-3, with TRBD2 identical over 7 bases. The germline V gene encodes CDR1 SSHAT and CDR2 FNYEAQ (reference sequence). The CDR3 loop spans 16 amino acids. The CDR3 reads CASSPGPAGVVDTQYF. Incomplete CDR3 DNA: TGTGCTAGCAGCCCTGGGCCGGCGGGAGTGGTAGATACG.

Many counts were recorded for this clone. Coverage ceases 3 residues before the CDR3 finishes, and the germline J gene fills in the end. V gene TRBV20-1 combines with J gene TRBJ1-2; 8 bases match TRBD1. V was clipped by 6 bases and J by 0 bases; unmatched bases: 3. CDR1 is DFQATT and CDR2 is SNEGSKA in the germline V gene (reference sequence). CDR3 length: 13 amino acids. The CDR3 loop is CSATTGANYGYTF. The CDR3 DNA, read in part, is TGCAGTGCCACGACAGGGGCTAACTATGGC.

This clone was counted at least ten times. CDR3 amino acids: CAWDLQPTDTQYF. The DNA read from the CDR3 is TGTGCCTGGGATCTACAGCCCACAGATACG. The rearrangement joins TRBV30 to TRBJ2-3, with no clear D. The DNA ends 3 residues before the CDR3 does, and the rest of the CDR3 is filled in from the germline J gene. The CDR3 consists of 13 residues. V was pared by 5 bases and J by 2 bases, with 11 bases between. In germline, CDR1 is GTSNPN, CDR2 SVGIG (reference sequence).

Turning to this clone: From the germline J gene comes the end of the CDR3, since the read stops 3 residues before it. The rearrangement joins TRBV10-2 to TRBJ2-3, with D tentatively TRBD1 (6 bases). Per the germline V gene, CDR1 is WSHSY and CDR2 is SAAADI. This CDR3 has 15 residues. Trimming removed 0 bases at V and 4 bases at J, with 11 bases between. CDR3 DNA, as far as it was read: TGCGCCAGCAGTGAGTCGAGTTCAGGGGCAGATACG. It translates to CASSESSSGADT. Given in full, the CDR3 is CASSESSSGADTQYF.

The sample holds many counts of this clone. The CDR3 end lies 3 residues beyond the end of the read and is filled in from the germline J gene. J is TRBJ2-2 and V is TRBV7-9; weak D call: TRBD2 (5 bases). Trimming removed 6 bases at V and 7 bases at J, with 9 bases between. CDR3 length: 12 amino acids. Germline CDR1 SEHNR, CDR2 FQNEAQ (reference sequence). Partial CDR3 DNA: TGTGCCAGCAGTCCCGAGGGCGGGGAG. It is translated as CASSPEGGE. Given in full, the CDR3 is CASSPEGGELFF.

This clone was counted many times. The CDR3 extends 3 residues past the end of the read, so its final part is completed from the germline J gene. The rearrangement joins TRBV11-2 to TRBJ2-7, with 11 bases fitting TRBD2. Germline CDR1 SGHAT, CDR2 FQNNGV. V lost 4 bases and J lost 4; bases outside the gene matches: 6. The CDR3 extends over 15 amino acids. CDR3 amino acids: CASSSIAGGPYEQYF. The sequenced CDR3 bases are TGTGCCAGCAGCTCTATAGCGGGAGGGCCGTACGAG.

This clone has ten or more counts. The DNA ends 3 residues before the CDR3 does, and the rest of the CDR3 is filled in from the germline J gene. This chain joins TRBV10-3 and TRBJ1-2, with unresolved D. Germline CDR1 ENHRY, CDR2 SYGVKD. The CDR3 contains 11 residues. Trimming took off 1 base at V and 6 bases at J, with 3 bases between the two ends. CDR3 DNA (partial): TGTGCCATCAGTGAGTTAAATGGC. Protein: CAISELNG. The whole CDR3 sequence is CAISELNGYTF.

The table lists this clone with many counts. The CDR3 extends 3 residues past the end of the read, so its final part is completed from the germline J gene. The rearrangement joins TRBV19 to TRBJ1-1; D is unclear. The germline gives CDR1 LNHDA, CDR2 SQIVND (reference sequence). The CDR3 is made up of 15 amino acids. V lost 2 bases, J lost 1 base, and 11 bases lay in between. CDR3: CASSIRAAKNTEAFF. The CDR3 DNA, read in part, is TGTGCCAGTAGTATAAGGGCTGCAAAGAACACTGAA.

This clone was detected many times. The read is 3 residues too short to cover the CDR3 end, so that end is filled in from the germline J gene. This sequence joins TRBV7-3 and TRBJ1-1, with a weak D call TRBD1 (6 bases). CDR1 is SGHTA, CDR2 FQGTGA, per germline. V lost 4 bases, J lost 4 bases, and 10 bases lay in between. The CDR3 consists of 13 residues. The sequenced CDR3 bases are TGTGCCAGCAGCTCTCAGGGGAGCACTGAA. Amino acids: CASSSQGSTE. The whole CDR3 protein reads CASSSQGSTEAFF.

This clone was seen ten or more times. Read coverage stops 3 residues before the CDR3 terminus; the germline J gene supplies the remainder. The chain employs TRBV30 and TRBJ2-3; TRBD2 is a possible D gene (5 bases). The CDR3 runs to 13 residues. The V gene lost 4 bases and the J gene lost 4 bases, with 12 bases spanning the gap. Germline V lookup: CDR1 GTSNPN, CDR2 SVGIG (reference sequence). Here the CDR3 reads CAWTGPAADTQYF. The sequenced part of the CDR3 DNA is TGTGCCTGGACCGGACCAGCGGCAGATACG.

This clone was counted at least ten times. The read ends 3 residues early relative to the CDR3; the germline J gene fills the gap. V and J are TRBV29-1 and TRBJ1-2; 8 bases align to TRBD1. The germline V gene has CDR1 SQVTM and CDR2 ANQGSEA. V shed 3 bases and J 0 bases; nucleotides not matched to a gene: 15. There are 18 residues in the CDR3. CDR3 DNA (partial): TGCAGCGTTGAGACCCACCCGGGACAGGACGCCTCTAACTATGGC. It translates to CSVETHPGQDASNYG. Given in full, the CDR3 is CSVETHPGQDASNYGYTF. Full variable domain (missing parts from reference TRBV29-1 and TRBJ1-2): SAVISQKPSRDICQRGTSLTIQCQVDSQVTMMFWYRQQPGQSLTLIATANQGSEATYESGFVIDKFPISRPNLTFSTLTVSNMSPEDSSIYLCSVETHPGQDASNYGYTFGSGTRLTVV.

This clone was seen at least ten times. The read ends 3 residues shy of where the CDR3 ends; the end is completed using the germline J gene. The chain carries TRBV19 and TRBJ2-7; 12 bases are shared with TRBD2. After removal of 4 bases from V and 1 base from J, the junction contained 5 bases not matched to a gene. CDR3 length equals 16 residues. Germline V lookup: CDR1 LNHDA, CDR2 SQIVND (reference sequence). CDR3 DNA, as far as it was read: TGTGCCAGTAGTACCCCGACTAGCGGGAGTTCCTACGAG. Residues: CASSTPTSGSSYE. The CDR3 in its entirety is CASSTPTSGSSYEQYF. The full variable domain, with the rest looked up from reference TRBV19 and TRBJ2-7, is DGGITQSPKYLFRKEGQNVTLSCEQNLNHDAMYWYRQDPGQGLRLIYYSQIVNDFQKGDIAEGYSVSREKKESFPLTVTSAQKNPTAFYLCASSTPTSGSSYEQYFGPGTRLTVT.

In its sample, this clone was seen many times. The read ends 3 residues before the CDR3 terminus; that terminus is restored from the germline J gene. The chain employs TRBV7-8 and TRBJ2-7; D is undetermined. The CDR3 has 12 residues. Germline V gene lookup returns CDR1 SGHVS and CDR2 FQNEAQ. Trimming removed 0 bases at V and 2 bases at J, with 2 bases between. CDR3: CASSLAAYEQYF. The covered CDR3 bases are TGTGCCAGCAGCTTAGCCGCCTACGAG. The full variable domain, completed using reference TRBV7-8 and TRBJ2-7, is GAGVSQSPRYKVAKRGQDVALRCDPISGHVSLFWYQQALGQGPEFLTYFQNEAQLDKSGLPSDRFFAERPEGSVSTLKIQRTQQEDSAVYLCASSLAAYEQYFGPGTRLTVT.

This clone was observed at least ten times. The read halts 3 residues ahead of the CDR3 end, with the missing end drawn from the germline J gene. The J gene is TRBJ2-5, the V gene TRBV20-1; 8 positions agree with TRBD2. The J segment lost 2 bases and the V segment lost 6 bases, leaving 5 bases of the junction unmatched. This CDR3 spans 13 amino acids. Germline values: CDR1 DFQATT, CDR2 SNEGSKA (reference sequence). The CDR3 loop reads CSAKRGPQETQYF. CDR3 bases read: TGCAGTGCCAAGCGGGGGCCTCAAGAGACC.

This clone has at least ten counts. The observed sequence ends 3 residues before the CDR3 terminus, with the missing tail filled in from the germline J gene. V is TRBV19 and J is TRBJ1-2; TRBD1 aligns across 7 bases. Germline CDR1 is LNHDA and CDR2 is SQIVND (reference sequence). CDR3 length: 12 residues. Trimming removed 7 bases from V and 6 bases from J; junction bases left unmatched: 5. CDR3 bases read: TGTGCCAGTATAGGACAGGCTGATGGC. Amino acid sequence: CASIGQADG. The whole CDR3 sequence reads CASIGQADGYTF.

This clone was observed at least ten times. Coverage ceases 3 residues before the CDR3 finishes, and the germline J gene fills in the end. The chain employs TRBV29-1 and TRBJ2-5; D might be TRBD2 (5 bases). The germline V and J ends were trimmed by 2 bases and 2 bases, with 12 bases remaining between them. Germline V gene sequence: CDR1 SQVTM, CDR2 ANQGSEA. This CDR3 has 14 residues. The CDR3 sequence is CSVELLGGQETQYF. CDR3 DNA (partial): TGCAGCGTTGAACTCCTAGGAGGTCAAGAGACC.

The table lists this clone with many counts. One junction end disagrees with the germline gene, perhaps due to a read error. The CDR3 end lies 3 residues beyond the end of the read and is filled in from the germline J gene. The chain recombines TRBV7-7 with TRBJ2-5; D is perhaps TRBD1 (6 bases). The CDR3 is 13 amino acids. Germline values: CDR1 SSHAT, CDR2 FNYEAQ (reference sequence). CDR3 bases read: TGTGCTAGCAGCCAGGGGAGATACGAGACC. Amino acids: CASSQGRYET. The entire CDR3 reads CASSQGRYETQYF.

This clone was counted many times. The CDR3 goes on 3 residues after the read ends, and that part is filled in from the germline J gene. The V and J genes are TRBV2 and TRBJ2-5, with 7 positions matching TRBD2. V was clipped by 2 bases and J by 3 bases; unmatched bases: 9. The V gene's germline CDR1 is SNHLY and CDR2 FYNNEI. CDR3 length equals 16 residues. The CDR3 bases that were read are TGTGCCAGCAGTGAACGGAGAGGGAGGGGAAAAGAGACC. It translates to CASSERRGRGKET. The CDR3 as a whole reads CASSERRGRGKETQYF.

This clone came up many times. The read ends 3 residues early relative to the CDR3; the germline J gene fills the gap. The chain carries TRBV28 and TRBJ2-4; TRBD1 matches 8 bases. This CDR3 comprises 14 residues. Germline V gene data show CDR1 as MDHEN and CDR2 as SYDVKM. The DNA read from the CDR3 is TGTGCCAGCAGTTCGGAATGGGACAGGTTGGCT. Protein: CASSSEWDRLA. In full, the CDR3 reads CASSSEWDRLAQYF.

This clone came up a few times. The read ends 3 residues early relative to the CDR3; the germline J gene fills the gap. The chain joins TRBV7-9 to TRBJ1-1; possibly TRBD1 for D (5 bases). CDR1 SEHNR and CDR2 FQNEAQ come from the germline V gene (reference sequence). Trimming stripped 1 base from V and 0 bases from J, with 9 bases between. This CDR3 contains 15 residues. CDR3 amino acids: CASSLGSGMNTEAFF. The DNA read from the CDR3 is TGTGCCAGCAGCTTAGGGTCAGGGATGAACACTGAA.

This clone showed up many times. From the germline J gene comes the end of the CDR3, since the read stops 3 residues before it. The genes are TRBV20-1 and TRBJ2-3, with D unresolved. V lost 2 bases, J lost 4 bases, and 10 bases lay in between. The CDR3 extends over 13 amino acids. Per the germline V gene, CDR1 is DFQATT and CDR2 is SNEGSKA (reference sequence). The CDR3 is CSARIRVSDTQYF. The DNA read from the CDR3 is TGCAGTGCTAGAATAAGGGTCTCAGATACG.

This clone was counted ten times or more. The sequenced fragment ends 3 residues before the CDR3 boundary, so the rest is inferred from the germline J gene. The chain employs TRBV15 and TRBJ2-5, with D maybe TRBD1 (5 bases). The V gene's germline CDR1 is LNHNV and CDR2 YYDKDF (reference sequence). The CDR3 has 14 residues. V was clipped by 2 bases and J by 1 base, with 8 bases between them. The CDR3 loop is CATSRRDSQETQYF. The CDR3 bases that were read are TGTGCCACCAGCAGACGAGACAGCCAAGAGACC.

Ten or more counts support this clone. The CDR3 end is not reached by the read, which stops 3 residues before it; the germline J gene fills it in. The rearrangement links TRBV19 to TRBJ1-5; 11 bases line up with TRBD1. The CDR3 spans 19 residues. After removal of 5 bases from V and 1 base from J, the junction contained 13 bases not matched to a gene. Germline assignment: CDR1 LNHDA and CDR2 SQIVND (reference sequence). CDR3 protein: CASSLIPGQGGRSNQPQHF. The DNA read from the CDR3 is TGTGCCAGTAGTTTAATACCGGGACAGGGGGGCCGCAGCAATCAGCCC.

This clone was counted ten times or more. The CDR3 bases that were read are TGTGCCAGTAGTATGCAGGGATGGGGCACTGAA. It translates to CASSMQGWGTE. Given in full, the CDR3 is CASSMQGWGTEAFF. The chain has TRBV19 and TRBJ1-1, with D perhaps TRBD1 (5 bases). The CDR3 end falls 3 residues outside the read, so it is completed with the germline J gene. Trimming took 3 bases from V and 4 from J, leaving 12 bases between them. The CDR3 sequence is 14 residues long. Germline CDR1 reads LNHDA; CDR2 reads SQIVND (reference sequence). The whole variable domain, filled in from reference TRBV19 and TRBJ1-1, reads DGGITQSPKYLFRKEGQNVTLSCEQNLNHDAMYWYRQDPGQGLRLIYYSQIVNDFQKGDIAEGYSVSREKKESFPLTVTSAQKNPTAFYLCASSMQGWGTEAFFGQGTRLTVV.